This T cell receptor (beta chain) was captured by sequencing in a study of cytotoxic CD8 clonotypes in ibrutinib-treated CLL. The protocol was immunoSEQ multiplex PCR, while the TCRdb copy is restricted to in-frame clones and leaves out a portion. The table includes around 150,000 clones, about 88% detected once. The CDR3 length is 19 residues. The germline CDR1 and CDR2 sequences are LGHNA and YSLEER. Trimming cost V 1 base and J 1 base; bases outside gene matches: 7. This chain links TRBV4-3 with TRBJ2-3; 14 nucleotides line up with TRBD2. This clonotype originated in a human donor with chronic lymphocytic leukemia. The starting material was PBMCs, obtained at disease progression, from a patient treated with ibrutinib. CDR3 sequence (DNA): TGCGCCAGCAGCCAAGTCGGGACTAGCGGGAGTTCGGGCACAGATACGCAGTATTTT. Translated, it gives CASSQVGTSGSSGTDTQYF.